Listed here are 20 T cell receptor beta chains from one sample, sequenced in a study of T cell repertoires in cytomegalovirus infection. One entry per CDR3 protein, called by TCRdb with MiXCR from the reads. The table records over 300,000 distinct CDR3 sequences, approximately 9.5% of them present only once. The material sequenced was PBMCs. Receptors originate from a human donor in good health (CMV status not recorded). Some clones in this sample may be carry-over from other donors' samples.

The gene calls are TRBV19 and TRBJ1-2; TRBD1 aligns across 11 bases. Looked up from germline, CDR1 is LNHDA and CDR2 is SQIVND (reference sequence). Unmatched junction bases numbered 11, after V lost 3 bases and J lost 5 bases. The CDR3 extends over 17 amino acids. CDR3 sequence reads: CASSMAGTGGRYYGYTF. Here the CDR3 DNA reads TGTGCCAGTAGTATGGCCGGGACAGGGGGTCGATATTATGGCTACACCTTC.

Worth noting for this clonotype: A junction end diverges from the germline sequence, so it may reflect a read error. The chain recombines TRBV9 with TRBJ1-1; TRBD1 matches at 9 bases. The CDR3 has 14 residues. Germline-derived CDR1 and CDR2 are SGDLS and YYNGEE. In DNA, the CDR3 is TGTGCCAGCAGCCCGGGGACAGGGAACTCTGAAGCTTTCTTT. It codes for CASSPGTGNSEAFF.

This clonotype appeared a few times. The chain joins TRBV14 to TRBJ1-6; TRBD1 is a possible D gene (6 bases). The V end lost 1 base, the J end lost 8 bases, and 18 bases lay between the germline ends. Germline-derived CDR1 and CDR2 are SGHDN and FVKESK. This CDR3 comprises 17 residues. CDR3: CASSQVFGGLMDSPLHF. The DNA for the CDR3 is TGTGCCAGCAGCCAAGTGTTCGGGGGCCTCATGGATTCACCCCTCCACTTT.

The table lists this clonotype with a few counts. V and J are TRBV2 and TRBJ2-5; D is perhaps TRBD2 (6 bases). CDR1 and CDR2 from the germline V gene are SNHLY and FYNNEI. CDR3 length: 12 residues. Trimming took off 6 bases at V and 11 bases at J, with 16 bases between the two ends. The CDR3 sequence is CASRDTSPAQYF. For the CDR3, the DNA is TGTGCCAGCAGAGACACTAGCCCTGCACAGTACTTC.

This clonotype was counted at least ten times. The chain uses TRBV10-3 and TRBJ1-1, with a weak D call TRBD1 (6 bases). V dropped 7 bases and J dropped 6 bases, with 18 bases sitting between them. Germline-derived CDR1 and CDR2 are ENHRY and SYGVKD. The CDR3 spans 14 residues. CDR3 sequence (DNA): TGTGCCATCAAGCCGGGACAAGGGTTGTCTGAAGCTTTCTTT. Its translation is CAIKPGQGLSEAFF.

This clonotype was seen more than once but under ten times. The CDR3 here is CASTLDGSRNEQFF. The CDR3 bases are TGTGCCAGCACCCTGGATGGGAGCCGCAATGAGCAGTTCTTC. J is TRBJ2-1 and V is TRBV6-2 or TRBV6-3; a weak D match, TRBD2 (5 bases). Per germline, CDR1 MNHEY and CDR2 SVGEGT. The V and J ends lost 7 bases and 6 bases respectively, with 16 bases between them. CDR3 length equals 14 residues.

The table lists this clonotype with a few counts. The chain couples TRBV7-3 to TRBJ2-3; D gene unclear. The CDR3 has 15 amino acids. V was shortened by 5 bases and J by 0 bases, with 12 bases between the two germline ends. CDR1 SGHTA and CDR2 FQGTGA come from the germline V gene. CDR3 protein: CASSPRLGSTDTQYF. CDR3 sequence (DNA): TGTGCCAGCAGCCCCCGACTGGGTAGCACAGATACGCAGTATTTT.

This clonotype was detected only a few times. The genes are TRBV19 and TRBJ2-4; D unresolved. This CDR3 spans 11 amino acids. Germline CDR1 LNHDA, CDR2 SQIVND (reference sequence). The CDR3 region has the DNA TGTGCTACGAGAAGGGCTTACATTCAGTACTTC. This codes for CATRRAYIQYF.

This clonotype was seen only a few times. This sequence joins TRBV12-3 or TRBV12-4 and TRBJ1-4; unclear D gene. Trimming cost V 6 bases and J 0 bases, with 11 bases left between them. CDR3 size: 15 residues. The CDR3 region has the DNA TGTGCCAGCAGGCCCGCCGGGTCAACTAATGAAAAACTGTTTTTT. It codes for CASRPAGSTNEKLFF.

The chain couples TRBV20-1 to TRBJ1-5; 9 positions agree with TRBD1. CDR3 length equals 12 residues. Germline values: CDR1 DFQATT, CDR2 SNEGSKA (reference sequence). V was clipped by 6 bases and J by 5 bases; unmatched bases: 2. CDR3 nucleotide sequence: TGCAGTGCCGGGGACAGGGATCAGCCCCAGCATTTT. Translating gives CSAGDRDQPQHF.

This sequence joins TRBV29-1 and TRBJ1-2, with D tentatively TRBD1 (5 bases). V lost 6 bases and J 8 bases, leaving 25 bases between the germline ends. Germline CDR1 is SQVTM and CDR2 is ANQGSEA. The CDR3 spans 15 residues. CDR3 nucleotide sequence: TGCAGCGTAGCCCCCGCTAGACAGTTGGGAGGCGGCTACACCTTC. Its protein is CSVAPARQLGGGYTF.

Comment on this clonotype: One base away lies a much larger clone, so this may be a sequencing read error. The V gene is TRBV6-6, the J gene TRBJ2-7, with a weak D call TRBD1 (6 bases). Germline lookup yields CDR1 MNHNY and CDR2 SVGAGI (reference sequence). V shed 10 bases and J shed 2 bases, with 15 bases lying between them. The CDR3 is 13 amino acids. The CDR3 bases are TGTGCCAACAGCCGGACAGATGCCTACGAGCAGTACTTC. This sequence encodes CANSRTDAYEQYF.

This clonotype has ten or more counts. V is TRBV7-2 and J is TRBJ2-2, with TRBD2 identical over 14 bases. The CDR3 consists of 16 residues. V lost 5 bases and J lost 7; bases outside the gene matches: 6. Germline V gene lookup returns CDR1 SGHTA and CDR2 FQGNSA. The CDR3, as DNA: TGTGCCAGCAGCCCGGGACTAGCGGGAGTGGTCGGGGAGCTGTTTTTT. This sequence encodes CASSPGLAGVVGELFF.

In this sample, this clonotype turned up many times. V gene TRBV7-2 combines with J gene TRBJ2-3; the match to TRBD2 covers 8 bases. The CDR3 loop spans 16 amino acids. CDR1 is SGHTA and CDR2 is FQGNSA in the germline V gene. Losses at the gene ends were 5 bases for V and 3 bases for J; bases not matched to a gene: 10. The CDR3 DNA sequence: TGTGCCAGCAGCCGTTCAGCGGGAGTTAAAACAGATACGCAGTATTTT. Encoded protein: CASSRSAGVKTDTQYF.

This clonotype was recorded many times. The chain has TRBV7-2 and TRBJ2-5; 9 nucleotides align to TRBD1. The germline gives CDR1 SGHTA, CDR2 FQGNSA. This CDR3 is 16 amino acids long. The V segment lost 5 bases and the J segment 2 bases; nucleotides outside the gene matches: 9. CDR3 sequence: CASSAHRGLNQETQYF. The CDR3 DNA follows: TGTGCCAGCAGCGCCCACAGGGGGCTGAATCAAGAGACCCAGTACTTC.

This clonotype was detected only a few times. The V and J genes are TRBV7-6 and TRBJ2-7; D is perhaps TRBD1 or TRBD2 (5 bases each). Per the germline V gene, CDR1 is SGHVS and CDR2 is FNYEAQ. V lost 1 base and J 7 bases, leaving 14 bases between the germline ends. There are 14 residues in the CDR3. The CDR3 region has the DNA TGTGCCAGCAGCTTAGGAGGGACGGGGTTGGAGCAGTACTTC. Translated, it gives CASSLGGTGLEQYF.

The V gene is TRBV24-1, the J gene TRBJ2-1; a weak D match, TRBD2 (5 bases). V was cut by 3 bases and J by 7 bases, with 6 bases left in between. Per the germline V gene, CDR1 is KGHDR and CDR2 is SFDVKD. This CDR3 region has 12 residues. CDR3 coding DNA: TGTGCCACCAGTGATACTAGAAATGAGCAGTTCTTC. It yields the protein CATSDTRNEQFF.

This clonotype was seen a handful of times. J is TRBJ2-3 and V is TRBV10-3; D gene unclear. V was shortened by 2 bases and J by 3 bases, with 6 bases between the two germline ends. The CDR3 consists of 13 residues. Germline V gene data show CDR1 as ENHRY and CDR2 as SYGVKD. The CDR3 sequence is CAISEMGTDTQYF. The CDR3 coding sequence is TGTGCCATCAGTGAGATGGGGACAGATACGCAGTATTTT.

This clonotype was seen ten or more times. V usage is TRBV12-3 or TRBV12-4 and J usage is TRBJ1-1; 7 bases fit TRBD1. After removal of 3 bases from V and 11 bases from J, the junction contained 3 bases not matched to a gene. This CDR3 has 11 residues. In DNA form, the CDR3 reads TGTGCCAGCAGTTTGAAACAGGGGGCTTTCTTT. It codes for CASSLKQGAFF.

This clonotype has at least ten counts. The chain couples TRBV7-2 to TRBJ2-7; 7 bases fit TRBD1. This CDR3 region has 14 residues. Germline loops: CDR1 SGHTA, CDR2 FQGNSA. V shed 8 bases, J shed 1 base, and the junction held 8 bases outside the gene matches. The CDR3 region has the DNA TGTGCCAGCTTCCTCGACAGGGAATCCTACGAGCAGTACTTC. It is translated as CASFLDRESYEQYF.